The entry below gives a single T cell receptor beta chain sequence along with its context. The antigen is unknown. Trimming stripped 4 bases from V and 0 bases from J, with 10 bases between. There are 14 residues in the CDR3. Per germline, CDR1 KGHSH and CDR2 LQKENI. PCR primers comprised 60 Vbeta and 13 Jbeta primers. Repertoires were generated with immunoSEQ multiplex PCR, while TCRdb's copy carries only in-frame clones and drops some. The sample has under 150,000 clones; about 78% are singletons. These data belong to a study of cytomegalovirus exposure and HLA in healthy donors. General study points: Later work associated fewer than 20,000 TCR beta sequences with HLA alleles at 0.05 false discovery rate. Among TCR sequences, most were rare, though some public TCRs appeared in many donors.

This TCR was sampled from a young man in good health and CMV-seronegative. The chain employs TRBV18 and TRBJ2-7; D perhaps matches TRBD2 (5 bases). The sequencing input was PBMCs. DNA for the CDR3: TGTGCCAGCTCACTTCGAGCGGACTCCTACGAGCAGTACTTC. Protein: CASSLRADSYEQYF.